A selection of T cell receptor beta chains follows, all from one sample in a study of blood T cell repertoires in COVID-19. Generated by immunoSEQ multiplex PCR, the TCRdb table keeps only in-frame clones and is missing some. The sample includes 30,000 to 40,000 clones, roughly nine tenths of them seen just once. The sample consisted of peripheral blood. These receptors were collected from a human donor in a cohort sampled during active COVID-19. Both conserved end residues are part of each CDR3. Each record gives: V gene, clone size, CDR3 protein. Expanded clones get a size class; other rows say once, few or many, or leave the size out.

>TRBV5-1|few
CASSLDTGTGSEAFF
>TRBV6-2/TRBV6-3|-
CASSWLALSKNIQYF
>TRBV6-5|-
CASSLNTGELFF
>TRBV7-2|-
CASSRDWYQETQYF
>TRBV3-1/TRBV3-2|few
CASSQGGNTEAFF
>TRBV27|-
CASSLTNHLSRAFF
>TRBV4-2|-
CASSQAPYSNQPQHF
>TRBV6-5|-
CASSYSSGDTGELFF
>TRBV4-3|-
CASSQDKWYDTSNYGYTF
>TRBV7-6|few
CASSPGIQAGSNQPQHF
>TRBV11-2|-
CASSLAGRGLAGYNEQFF